These 3 T cell receptor beta chains were all obtained from the same sample, sequenced in a study of OX40 agonist ivuxolimab in advanced cancers. Profiled with immunoSEQ multiplex PCR; TCRdb holds only in-frame clones, not every one. The repertoire holds more than 45,000 clones, with 70% to 80% as singletons. The sequencing used CD4+ or CD8+ T cells sorted from blood, collected in a trial of the OX40 agonist ivuxolimab. The receptors were gathered from an adult with an advanced solid tumor such as melanoma, head and neck, liver or kidney cancer.

The chain carries TRBV6-6 and TRBJ1-6; TRBD1 matches at 7 bases. The CDR3 loop spans 14 amino acids. Germline-derived CDR1 and CDR2 are MNHNY and SVGAGI (reference sequence). The V and J ends lost 5 bases and 7 bases, in that order; junction bases with no gene match: 5. This CDR3 is CASSPSGGNSPLHF. CDR3 coding DNA: TGTGCCAGCAGTCCCTCAGGGGGGAATTCACCCCTCCACTTT.

This rearrangement joins TRBV5-1 to TRBJ2-7; TRBD2 is a possible D gene (6 bases). The germline V gene has CDR1 SGHRS and CDR2 YFSETQ. CDR3 length: 15 amino acids. Trimming took 4 bases from V and 0 from J, leaving 14 bases between them. The CDR3 is CASSPRDSSSYEQYF. The CDR3 region has the DNA TGCGCCAGCAGCCCACGGGACTCGAGCTCCTACGAGCAGTACTTC. The variable domain in full, completed from reference TRBV5-1 and TRBJ2-7, reads KAGVTQTPRYLIKTRGQQVTLSCSPISGHRSVSWYQQTPGQGLQFLFEYFSETQRNKGNFPGRFSGRQFSNSRSEMNVSTLELGDSALYLCASSPRDSSSYEQYFGPGTRLTVT.

The V call is TRBV7-9, the J call TRBJ1-2; D not resolved. V lost 1 base, J lost 7 bases, and 7 bases lay in between. The CDR3 sequence is 12 residues long. Germline values: CDR1 SEHNR, CDR2 FQNEAQ (reference sequence). CDR3 sequence (DNA): TGTGCCAGCAGCTTAGGAAGTGTTGGCTACACCTTC. It is translated as CASSLGSVGYTF. The full variable domain, completed using reference TRBV7-9 and TRBJ1-2, is DTGVSQNPRHKITKRGQNVTFRCDPISEHNRLYWYRQTLGQGPEFLTYFQNEAQLEKSRLLSDRFSAERPKGSFSTLEIQRTEQGDSAMYLCASSLGSVGYTFGSGTRLTVV.